The 10 T cell receptor beta chains given below trace back to one sample, sequenced in a study of cytomegalovirus exposure and HLA in healthy donors. Vbeta (60) and Jbeta (13) primers were used in the PCR. Some clones are missing from TCRdb's copy, which holds only in-frame ones; the method was immunoSEQ multiplex PCR. This listing includes fewer than 70,000 clones. The sequencing sample was made of PBMCs. Receptors originate from a woman under 30 in good health and CMV-seronegative.

The chain employs TRBV14 and TRBJ2-5; TRBD1 matches at 7 bases. The V and J ends lost 3 bases and 5 bases, in that order; junction bases with no gene match: 18. CDR1 and CDR2 (germline): SGHDN, FVKESK. This CDR3 contains 18 residues. CDR3 nucleotides: TGTGCCAGCAGCCAGCGTGGTTTACTCGGACAGGTGGGCGAGACCCAGTACTTC. Translation: CASSQRGLLGQVGETQYF.

CDR3 nucleotides: TGTGCCAGCAGTGAAGCGACCTTAGGAGGGGCAAGCGAGCAGTACTTC. It is translated as CASSEATLGGASEQYF. This chain connects TRBV6-1 to TRBJ2-7, with D perhaps TRBD2 (6 bases). CDR1 is MNHNS, CDR2 SASEGT, per germline. CDR3 size: 16 residues. V was clipped by 0 bases and J by 6 bases, with 18 bases between them.

This sequence joins TRBV19 and TRBJ2-1; D might be TRBD2 (6 bases). Looked up from germline, CDR1 is LNHDA and CDR2 is SQIVND (reference sequence). V lost 5 bases, J lost 4 bases, and 12 bases lay in between. The CDR3 runs 14 residues. The CDR3 bases are TGTGCCAGTAGTCTGGGACTCCAGTACAATGAGCAGTTCTTC. Translating gives CASSLGLQYNEQFF.

The CDR3: CASSSTEGATDTQYF. The CDR3, as DNA: TGTGCCAGCAGTTCAACAGAGGGGGCCACAGATACGCAGTATTTT. The V gene is TRBV6-1, the J gene TRBJ2-3; 7 bases align to TRBD1. Germline values: CDR1 MNHNS, CDR2 SASEGT. J was trimmed by 2 bases and V by 5 bases; bases with no gene match: 7. The CDR3 is 15 residues long.

The chain is built from TRBV13 and TRBJ2-7, with a tentative D call TRBD1 (6 bases). Trimming cost V 5 bases and J 7 bases, with 15 bases left between them. Looked up from germline, CDR1 is PRHDT and CDR2 is FYEKMQ (reference sequence). The CDR3 has 13 residues. The DNA for the CDR3 is TGTGCCAGCAGCGCTGCAATCCAGGGGGAGCAGTACTTC. Amino acids: CASSAAIQGEQYF.

The chain recombines TRBV11-2 with TRBJ1-4; 11 bases are shared with TRBD1. CDR1 and CDR2 (germline): SGHAT, FQNNGV. J lost 6 bases, V lost 5 bases, and 2 bases had no gene match. CDR3 size: 14 residues. The CDR3: CASSQGQGDEKLFF. The CDR3 nucleotides read TGTGCCAGCAGCCAGGGACAGGGGGATGAAAAACTGTTTTTT. Filled out from reference TRBV11-2 and TRBJ1-4, the complete variable domain reads EAGVAQSPRYKIIEKRQSVAFWCNPISGHATLYWYQQILGQGPKLLIQFQNNGVVDDSQLPKDRFSAERLKGVDSTLKIQPAKLEDSAVYLCASSQGQGDEKLFFGSGTQLSVL.

This rearrangement joins TRBV5-1 to TRBJ2-6; perhaps TRBD1 as D (6 bases). The CDR3 has 16 residues. Germline lookup yields CDR1 SGHRS and CDR2 YFSETQ. V was clipped by 4 bases and J by 1 base, with 12 bases between them. The CDR3 is CASSVTTGSGANVLTF. The CDR3, as DNA: TGCGCCAGCAGCGTAACGACAGGATCTGGGGCCAACGTCCTGACTTTC.

The chain joins TRBV6-5 to TRBJ1-2, with unresolved D. The V end was cut by 0 bases, the J end by 8 bases, with 16 bases between. The CDR3 has 15 residues. Germline CDR1 and CDR2: MNHEY and SVGAGI. The CDR3 coding sequence is TGTGCCAGCAGTTACTCGGAGGGTTCGGCTTGGGGCTACACCTTC. It specifies CASSYSEGSAWGYTF.

The V and J genes are TRBV29-1 and TRBJ2-2, with D possibly matching TRBD1 (5 bases). Germline lookup yields CDR1 SQVTM and CDR2 ANQGSEA. The ends were cut back, 7 bases at V and 0 bases at J, with 9 bases in the middle. The CDR3 has 13 residues. Written as DNA, the CDR3 is TGCAGCGCTGACAGTCCGAACACCGGGGAGCTGTTTTTT. Translation: CSADSPNTGELFF.

V gene TRBV5-4 combines with J gene TRBJ2-7, with 14 bases aligning to TRBD2. V lost 3 bases and J lost 0; bases outside the gene matches: 5. This CDR3 is built from 17 residues. Germline V gene sequence: CDR1 SGHNT, CDR2 YYREEE (reference sequence). The CDR3 reads CASSSRLAGGSSYEQYF. CDR3 DNA sequence: TGTGCCAGCAGCTCCAGACTAGCGGGAGGGAGCTCCTACGAGCAGTACTTC.